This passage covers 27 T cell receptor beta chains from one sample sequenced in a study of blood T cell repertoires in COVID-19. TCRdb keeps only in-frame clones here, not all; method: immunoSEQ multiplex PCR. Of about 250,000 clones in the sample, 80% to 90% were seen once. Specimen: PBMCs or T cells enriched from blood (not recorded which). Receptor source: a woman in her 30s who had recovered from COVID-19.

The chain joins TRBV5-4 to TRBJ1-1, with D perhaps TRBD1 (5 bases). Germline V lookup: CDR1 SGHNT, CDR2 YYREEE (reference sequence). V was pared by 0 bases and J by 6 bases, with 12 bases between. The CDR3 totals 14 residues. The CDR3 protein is CASSLEGNLPEAFF. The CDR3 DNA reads TGTGCCAGCAGCTTGGAGGGGAACCTACCTGAAGCTTTCTTT.

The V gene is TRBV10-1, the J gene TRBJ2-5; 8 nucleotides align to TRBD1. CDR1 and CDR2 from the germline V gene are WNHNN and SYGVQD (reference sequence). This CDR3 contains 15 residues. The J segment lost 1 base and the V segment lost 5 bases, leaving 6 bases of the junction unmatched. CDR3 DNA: TGCGCCAGCAGTCCAAGGACAGGGACCCAAGAGACCCAGTACTTC. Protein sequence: CASSPRTGTQETQYF.

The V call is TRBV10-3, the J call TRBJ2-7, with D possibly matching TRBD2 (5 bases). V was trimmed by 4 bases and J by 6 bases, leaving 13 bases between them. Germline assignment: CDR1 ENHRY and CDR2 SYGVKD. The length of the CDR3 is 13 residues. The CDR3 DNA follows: TGTGCCATCAGTGCCGGGATTGCAGTCGAGCAGTACTTC. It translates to CAISAGIAVEQYF.

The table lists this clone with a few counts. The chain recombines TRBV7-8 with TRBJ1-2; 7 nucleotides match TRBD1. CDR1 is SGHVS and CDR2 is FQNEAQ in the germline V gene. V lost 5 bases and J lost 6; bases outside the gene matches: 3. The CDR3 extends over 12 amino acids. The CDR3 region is CASSLTGNGYTF. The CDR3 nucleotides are TGTGCCAGCAGCCTGACAGGGAATGGCTACACCTTC.

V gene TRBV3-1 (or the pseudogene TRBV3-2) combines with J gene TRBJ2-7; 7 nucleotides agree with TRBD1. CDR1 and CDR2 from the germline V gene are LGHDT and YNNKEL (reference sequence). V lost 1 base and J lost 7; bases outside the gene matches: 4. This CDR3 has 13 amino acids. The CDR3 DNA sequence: TGTGCCAGCAGCCAAGTTAAACAGGGGGAGCAGTACTTC. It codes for CASSQVKQGEQYF.

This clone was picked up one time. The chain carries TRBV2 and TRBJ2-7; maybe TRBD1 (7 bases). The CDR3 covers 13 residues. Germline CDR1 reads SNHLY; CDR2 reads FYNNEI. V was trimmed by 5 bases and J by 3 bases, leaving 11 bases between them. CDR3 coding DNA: TGTGCCAGCAGTCGGCGGGACAGCTACGAGCAGTACTTC. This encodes CASSRRDSYEQYF.

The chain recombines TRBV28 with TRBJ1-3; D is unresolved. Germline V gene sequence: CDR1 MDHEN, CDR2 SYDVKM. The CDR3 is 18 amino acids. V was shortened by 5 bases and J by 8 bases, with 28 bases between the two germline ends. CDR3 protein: CASSAASPSRETRHTIYF. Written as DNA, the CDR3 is TGTGCCAGCAGTGCGGCCTCCCCCAGCCGTGAAACTCGACACACCATATATTTT. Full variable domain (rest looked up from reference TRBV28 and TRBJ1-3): DVKVTQSSRYLVKRTGEKVFLECVQDMDHENMFWYRQDPGLGLRLIYFSYDVKMKEKGDIPEGYSVSREKKERFSLILESASTNQTSMYLCASSAASPSRETRHTIYFGEGSWLTVV.

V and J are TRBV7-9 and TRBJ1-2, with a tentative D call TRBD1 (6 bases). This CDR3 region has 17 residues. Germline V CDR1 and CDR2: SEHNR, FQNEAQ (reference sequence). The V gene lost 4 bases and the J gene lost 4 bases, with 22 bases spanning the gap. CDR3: CASSSPGARKGGYGYTF. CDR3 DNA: TGTGCCAGCAGCTCCCCCGGGGCCAGGAAAGGGGGCTATGGCTACACCTTC. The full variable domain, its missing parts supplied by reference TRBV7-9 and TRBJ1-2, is DTGVSQNPRHKITKRGQNVTFRCDPISEHNRLYWYRQTLGQGPEFLTYFQNEAQLEKSRLLSDRFSAERPKGSFSTLEIQRTEQGDSAMYLCASSSPGARKGGYGYTFGSGTRLTVV.

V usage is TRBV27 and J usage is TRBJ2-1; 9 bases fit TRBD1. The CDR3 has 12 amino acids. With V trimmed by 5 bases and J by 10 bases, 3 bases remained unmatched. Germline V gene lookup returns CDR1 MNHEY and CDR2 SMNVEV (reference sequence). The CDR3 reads CASSPGQGEQFF. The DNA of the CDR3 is TGTGCCAGCAGTCCAGGACAGGGGGAGCAGTTCTTC.

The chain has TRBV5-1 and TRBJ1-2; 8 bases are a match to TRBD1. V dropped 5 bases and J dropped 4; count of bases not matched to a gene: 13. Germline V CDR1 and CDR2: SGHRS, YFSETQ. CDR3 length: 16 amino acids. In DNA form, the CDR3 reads TGCGCCAGCAGAACAGCAGGGGGCGCTTATGGCTATGGCTACACCTTC. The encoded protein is CASRTAGGAYGYGYTF.

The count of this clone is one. CDR3 DNA: TGTGCCAGCAGTTTGAGTACGGGGACTGGGGCCAACGTCCTGACTTTC. Translating it yields CASSLSTGTGANVLTF. The chain uses TRBV28 and TRBJ2-6, with D maybe TRBD2 (5 bases). Germline-derived CDR1 and CDR2 are MDHEN and SYDVKM. Trimming cost V 3 bases and J 2 bases, with 11 bases left between them. CDR3 length equals 16 residues.

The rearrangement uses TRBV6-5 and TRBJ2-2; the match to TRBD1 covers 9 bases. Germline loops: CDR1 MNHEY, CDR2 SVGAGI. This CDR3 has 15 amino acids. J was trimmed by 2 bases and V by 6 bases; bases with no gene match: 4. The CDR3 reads CASSRQGVNTGELFF. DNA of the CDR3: TGTGCCAGCAGCCGACAGGGGGTCAACACCGGGGAGCTGTTTTTT.

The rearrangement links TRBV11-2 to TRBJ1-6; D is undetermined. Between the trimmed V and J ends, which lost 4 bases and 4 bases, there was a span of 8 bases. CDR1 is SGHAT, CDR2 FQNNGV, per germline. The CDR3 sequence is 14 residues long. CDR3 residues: CASSYELYNSPLHF. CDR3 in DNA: TGTGCCAGCAGCTACGAGTTGTATAATTCACCCCTCCACTTT. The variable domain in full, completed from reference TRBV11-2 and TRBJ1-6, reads EAGVAQSPRYKIIEKRQSVAFWCNPISGHATLYWYQQILGQGPKLLIQFQNNGVVDDSQLPKDRFSAERLKGVDSTLKIQPAKLEDSAVYLCASSYELYNSPLHFGNGTRLTVT.

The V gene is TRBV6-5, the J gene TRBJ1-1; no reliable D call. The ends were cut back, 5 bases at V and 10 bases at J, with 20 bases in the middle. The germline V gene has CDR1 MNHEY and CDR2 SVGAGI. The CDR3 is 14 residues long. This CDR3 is CASSPPRGGIGAFF. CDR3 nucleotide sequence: TGTGCCAGCAGTCCCCCCCGGGGAGGGATCGGAGCTTTCTTT.

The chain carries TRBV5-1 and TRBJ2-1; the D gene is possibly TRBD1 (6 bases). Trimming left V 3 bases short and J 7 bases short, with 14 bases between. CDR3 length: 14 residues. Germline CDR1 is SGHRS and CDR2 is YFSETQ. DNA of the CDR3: TGCGCCAGCAGCTCACCGGACAGCCCAAATGAGCAGTTCTTC. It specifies CASSSPDSPNEQFF.

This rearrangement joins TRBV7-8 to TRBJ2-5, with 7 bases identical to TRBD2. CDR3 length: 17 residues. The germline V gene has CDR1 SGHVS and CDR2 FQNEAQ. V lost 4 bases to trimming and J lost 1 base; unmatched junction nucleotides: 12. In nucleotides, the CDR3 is TGTGCCAGCAGCTACGTGCCGGGACTACGATTCCAAGAGACCCAGTACTTC. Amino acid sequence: CASSYVPGLRFQETQYF. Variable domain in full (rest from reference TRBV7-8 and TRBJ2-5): GAGVSQSPRYKVAKRGQDVALRCDPISGHVSLFWYQQALGQGPEFLTYFQNEAQLDKSGLPSDRFFAERPEGSVSTLKIQRTQQEDSAVYLCASSYVPGLRFQETQYFGPGTRLLVL.

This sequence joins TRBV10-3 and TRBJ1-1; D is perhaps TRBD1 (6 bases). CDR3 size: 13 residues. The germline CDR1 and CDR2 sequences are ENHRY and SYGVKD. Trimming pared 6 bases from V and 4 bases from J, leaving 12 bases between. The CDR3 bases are TGTGCCATCAGATGGGACACGGGCACTGAAGCTTTCTTT. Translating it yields CAIRWDTGTEAFF.

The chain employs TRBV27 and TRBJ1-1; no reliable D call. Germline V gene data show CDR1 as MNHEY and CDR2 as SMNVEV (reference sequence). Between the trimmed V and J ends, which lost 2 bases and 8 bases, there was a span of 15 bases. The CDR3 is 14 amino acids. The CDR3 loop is CASSLLPTSGEAFF. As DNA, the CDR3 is TGTGCCAGCAGTTTACTCCCAACCTCCGGGGAAGCTTTCTTT.

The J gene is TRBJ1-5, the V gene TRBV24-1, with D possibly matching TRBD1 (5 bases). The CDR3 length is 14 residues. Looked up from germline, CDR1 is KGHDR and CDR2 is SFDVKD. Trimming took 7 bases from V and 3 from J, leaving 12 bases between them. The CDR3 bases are TGTGCCACCAGCACCCGACAGTTCAATCAGCCCCAGCATTTT. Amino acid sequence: CATSTRQFNQPQHF.

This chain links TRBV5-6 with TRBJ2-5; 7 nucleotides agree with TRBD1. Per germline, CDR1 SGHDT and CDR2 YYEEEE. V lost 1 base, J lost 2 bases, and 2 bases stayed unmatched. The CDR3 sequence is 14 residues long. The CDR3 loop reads CASSLTGVQETQYF. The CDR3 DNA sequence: TGTGCCAGCAGCTTGACAGGGGTTCAAGAGACCCAGTACTTC.

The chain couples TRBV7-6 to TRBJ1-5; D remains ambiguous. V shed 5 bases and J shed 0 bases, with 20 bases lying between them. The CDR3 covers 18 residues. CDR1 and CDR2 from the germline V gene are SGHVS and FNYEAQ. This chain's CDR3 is CASSPHGSFRVSNQPQHF. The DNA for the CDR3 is TGTGCCAGCAGCCCCCACGGTTCTTTTCGGGTTAGCAATCAGCCCCAGCATTTT.

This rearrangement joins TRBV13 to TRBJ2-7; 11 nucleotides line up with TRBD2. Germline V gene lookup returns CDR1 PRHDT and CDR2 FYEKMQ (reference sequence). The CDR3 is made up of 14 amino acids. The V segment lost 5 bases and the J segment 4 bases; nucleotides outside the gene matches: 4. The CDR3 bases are TGTGCCAGCAGCCCCCGGACTAGCGGGTACGAGCAGTACTTC. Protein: CASSPRTSGYEQYF.

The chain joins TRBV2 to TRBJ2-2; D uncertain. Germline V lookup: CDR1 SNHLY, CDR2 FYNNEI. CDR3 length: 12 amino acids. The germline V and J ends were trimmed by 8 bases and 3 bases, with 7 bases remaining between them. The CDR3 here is CASVFHTGELFF. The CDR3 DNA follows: TGTGCCAGCGTCTTCCACACCGGGGAGCTGTTTTTT.

The CDR3 sequence is CASSPGEAGELFF. The CDR3 nucleotides are TGCGCCAGCAGCCCCGGGGAAGCCGGGGAGCTGTTTTTT. The chain has TRBV5-1 and TRBJ2-2; the D gene is possibly TRBD2 (5 bases). This CDR3 has 13 residues. V shed 4 bases and J shed 6 bases, with 10 bases lying between them. Germline lookup yields CDR1 SGHRS and CDR2 YFSETQ.

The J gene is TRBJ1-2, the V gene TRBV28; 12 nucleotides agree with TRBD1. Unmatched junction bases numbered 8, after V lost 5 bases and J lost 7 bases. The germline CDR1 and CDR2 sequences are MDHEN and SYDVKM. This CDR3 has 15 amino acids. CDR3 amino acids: CASSRRDRGLLGYTF. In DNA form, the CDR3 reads TGTGCCAGCAGTAGGCGGGACAGGGGGCTTCTTGGCTACACCTTC.

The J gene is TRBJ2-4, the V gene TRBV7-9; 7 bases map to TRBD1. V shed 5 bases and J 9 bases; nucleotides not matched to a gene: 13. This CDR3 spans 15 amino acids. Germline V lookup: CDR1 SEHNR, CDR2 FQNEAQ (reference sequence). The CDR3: CASSPEGQSGRIQYF. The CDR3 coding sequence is TGTGCCAGCAGCCCAGAGGGACAGTCCGGGCGCATTCAGTACTTC.

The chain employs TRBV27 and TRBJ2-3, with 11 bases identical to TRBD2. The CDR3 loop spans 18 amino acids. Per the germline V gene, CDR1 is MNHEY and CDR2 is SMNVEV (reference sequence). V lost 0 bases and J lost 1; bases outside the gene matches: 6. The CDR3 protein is CASSLSVLAGVGTDTQYF. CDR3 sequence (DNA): TGTGCCAGCAGTTTATCGGTACTAGCGGGAGTTGGCACAGATACGCAGTATTTT.